This TCR beta chain came from a study of CD8 T cells in ankylosing spondylitis. Study-wide findings and caveats: Blood from ankylosing spondylitis patients appeared to carry a characteristic roughly eight-variant TCR beta motif. The study looked at matched synovial fluid samples from ankylosing spondylitis patients. Disease-linked clones were reported to be significantly enriched there. Disease-linked clones bore a CD8+ phenotype, appearing relatively rarely in peripheral blood.

Germline values: CDR1 SGHRS, CDR2 YFSETQ. Deletions cut 4 bases from V and 0 bases from J, with 13 bases between. The CDR3 has 15 amino acids. Making the TCR beta libraries involved quantitative 5'-RACE with molecular barcodes. TCRdb re-derived calls from the 5' RACE reads in MiXCR, one entry per CDR3 protein. The table has some 270,000 distinct CDR3 sequences, more than 15% seen once. This clonotype was recorded at least ten times. Its antigen remains unidentified. This TCR came from a male donor with ankylosing spondylitis or in good health (not recorded which). The chain joins TRBV5-1 to TRBJ1-1; D not certain. Sequencing was performed on blood, either unsorted or a sorted T cell fraction (not recorded which). The CDR3, as DNA: TGCGCCAGCAGCGCCGGTCCAGACATGAACACTGAAGCTTTCTTT. It is translated as CASSAGPDMNTEAFF.